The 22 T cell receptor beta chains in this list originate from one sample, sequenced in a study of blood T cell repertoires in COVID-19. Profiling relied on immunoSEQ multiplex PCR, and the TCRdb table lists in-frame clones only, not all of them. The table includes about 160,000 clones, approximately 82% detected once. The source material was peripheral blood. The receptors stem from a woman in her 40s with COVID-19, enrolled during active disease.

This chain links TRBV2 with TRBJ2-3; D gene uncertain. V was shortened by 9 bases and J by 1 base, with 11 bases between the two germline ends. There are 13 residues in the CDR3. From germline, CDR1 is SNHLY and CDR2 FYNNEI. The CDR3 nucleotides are TGTGCCAGTCGAGTTCTGGGCACAGATACGCAGTATTTT. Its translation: CASRVLGTDTQYF.

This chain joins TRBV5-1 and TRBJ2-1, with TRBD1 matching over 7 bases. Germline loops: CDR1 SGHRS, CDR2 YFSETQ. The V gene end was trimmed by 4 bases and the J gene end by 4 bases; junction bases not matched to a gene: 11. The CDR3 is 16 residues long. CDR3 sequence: CASSALTGNFYNEQFF. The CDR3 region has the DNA TGCGCCAGCAGCGCCCTGACAGGGAATTTTTACAATGAGCAGTTCTTC.

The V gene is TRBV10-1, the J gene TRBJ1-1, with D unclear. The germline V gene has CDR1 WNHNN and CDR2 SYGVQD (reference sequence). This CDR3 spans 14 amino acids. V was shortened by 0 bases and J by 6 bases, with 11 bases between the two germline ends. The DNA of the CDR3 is TGCGCCAGCAGTGAGTCCGGGTCTGCGTCTGAAGCTTTCTTT. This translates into CASSESGSASEAFF.

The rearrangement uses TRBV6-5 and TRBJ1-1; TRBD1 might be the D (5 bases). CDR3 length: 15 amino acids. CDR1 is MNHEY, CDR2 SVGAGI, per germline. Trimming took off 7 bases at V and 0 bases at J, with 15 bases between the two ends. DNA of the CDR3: TGTGCCAGCACCCCGACAGCACCCATGAACACTGAAGCTTTCTTT. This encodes CASTPTAPMNTEAFF.

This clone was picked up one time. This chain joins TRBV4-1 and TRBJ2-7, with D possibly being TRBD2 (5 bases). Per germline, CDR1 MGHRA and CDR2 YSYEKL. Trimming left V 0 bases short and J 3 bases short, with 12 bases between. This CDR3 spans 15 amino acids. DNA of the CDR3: TGCGCCAGCAGCCAAGATGGTAGGGAGAACTACGAGCAGTACTTC. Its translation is CASSQDGRENYEQYF.

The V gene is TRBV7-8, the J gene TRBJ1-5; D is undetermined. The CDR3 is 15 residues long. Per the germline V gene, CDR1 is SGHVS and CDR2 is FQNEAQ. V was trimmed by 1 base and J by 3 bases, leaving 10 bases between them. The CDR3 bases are TGTGCCAGCAGCTTAGACTCCGGTGCCAATCAGCCCCAGCATTTT. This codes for CASSLDSGANQPQHF.

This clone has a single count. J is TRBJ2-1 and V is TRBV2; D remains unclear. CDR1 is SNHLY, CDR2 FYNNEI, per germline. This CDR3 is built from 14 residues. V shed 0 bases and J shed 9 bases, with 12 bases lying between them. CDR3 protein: CASSEALPGREQFF. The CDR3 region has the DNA TGTGCCAGCAGTGAAGCGCTTCCAGGTCGTGAGCAGTTCTTC.

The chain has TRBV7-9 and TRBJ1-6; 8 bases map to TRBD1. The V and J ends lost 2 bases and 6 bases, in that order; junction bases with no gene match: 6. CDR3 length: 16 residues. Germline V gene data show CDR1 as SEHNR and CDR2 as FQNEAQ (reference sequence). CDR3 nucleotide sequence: TGTGCCAGCAGCTTACAGGGGACAGGCCGTAATTCACCCCTCCACTTT. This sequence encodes CASSLQGTGRNSPLHF.

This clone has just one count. The CDR3 sequence is CASSRRGPGRISSYEQYF. The CDR3 DNA follows: TGTGCCAGCAGTAGGAGGGGTCCCGGGAGGATTTCTTCCTACGAGCAGTACTTC. V usage is TRBV6-2 or TRBV6-3 and J usage is TRBJ2-7, with TRBD2 matching 7 bases. Germline V gene data show CDR1 as MNHEY and CDR2 as SVGEGT. With 5 bases clipped from V and 1 base from J, the junction kept 17 bases outside the gene matches. This CDR3 contains 18 residues.

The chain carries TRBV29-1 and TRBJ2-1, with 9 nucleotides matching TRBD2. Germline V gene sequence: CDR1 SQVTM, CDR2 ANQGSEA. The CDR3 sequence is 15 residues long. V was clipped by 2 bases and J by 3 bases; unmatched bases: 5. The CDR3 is CSVERREGRYNEQFF. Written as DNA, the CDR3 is TGCAGCGTTGAAAGGCGGGAGGGCCGCTACAATGAGCAGTTCTTC.

CDR3 DNA: TGCGCCAGCAGATCCCGGGGACAGGAAAATGAAGCTTTCTTT. Its translation: CASRSRGQENEAFF. This chain joins TRBV5-1 and TRBJ1-1, with TRBD1 matching over 8 bases. Germline-derived CDR1 and CDR2 are SGHRS and YFSETQ. The CDR3 covers 14 residues. Trimming at V came to 5 bases and at J to 7 bases, leaving 10 bases not matched to a gene.

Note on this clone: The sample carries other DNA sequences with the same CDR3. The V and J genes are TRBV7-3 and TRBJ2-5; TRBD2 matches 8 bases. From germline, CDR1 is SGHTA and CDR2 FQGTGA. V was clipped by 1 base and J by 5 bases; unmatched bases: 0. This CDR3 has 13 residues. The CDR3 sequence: CASSLSGGETQYF. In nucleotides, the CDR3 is TGTGCCAGCAGCTTAAGCGGGGGGGAGACCCAGTACTTC.

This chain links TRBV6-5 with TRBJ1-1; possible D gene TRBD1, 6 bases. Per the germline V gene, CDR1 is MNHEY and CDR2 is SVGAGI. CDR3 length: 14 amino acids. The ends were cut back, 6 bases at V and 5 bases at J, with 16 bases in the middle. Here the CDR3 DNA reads TGTGCCAGCAGATCCGGGACAATGGGGACTGAAGCTTTCTTT. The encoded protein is CASRSGTMGTEAFF.

The CDR3 spells CASSLDMVAREQFF. In DNA form, the CDR3 reads TGTGCCAGCAGCTTAGATATGGTAGCCCGCGAGCAGTTCTTC. The rearrangement uses TRBV11-3 and TRBJ2-1; no definite D call. Germline CDR1 and CDR2: SGHNT and YENEEA. The CDR3 sequence is 14 residues long. Trimming pared 0 bases from V and 10 bases from J, leaving 13 bases between. Together with reference TRBV11-3 and TRBJ2-1, the CDR3 gives the full variable domain: EAGVVQSPRYKIIEKKQPVAFWCNPISGHNTLYWYLQNLGQGPELLIRYENEEAVDDSQLPKDRFSAERLKGVDSTLKIQPAELGDSAVYLCASSLDMVAREQFFGPGTRLTVL.

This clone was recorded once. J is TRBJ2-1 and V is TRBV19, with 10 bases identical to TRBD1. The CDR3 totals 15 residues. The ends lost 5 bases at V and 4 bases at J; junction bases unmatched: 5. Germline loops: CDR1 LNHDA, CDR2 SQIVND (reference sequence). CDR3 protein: CASSAGTGAYNEQFF. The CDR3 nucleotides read TGTGCCAGTAGTGCAGGGACAGGGGCTTACAATGAGCAGTTCTTC.

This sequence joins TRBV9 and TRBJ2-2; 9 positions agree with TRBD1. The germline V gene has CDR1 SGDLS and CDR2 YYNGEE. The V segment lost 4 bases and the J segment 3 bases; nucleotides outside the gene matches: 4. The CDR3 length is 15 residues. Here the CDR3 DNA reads TGTGCCAGCAGCCCGGACAGGGGTGACACCGGGGAGCTGTTTTTT. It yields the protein CASSPDRGDTGELFF.

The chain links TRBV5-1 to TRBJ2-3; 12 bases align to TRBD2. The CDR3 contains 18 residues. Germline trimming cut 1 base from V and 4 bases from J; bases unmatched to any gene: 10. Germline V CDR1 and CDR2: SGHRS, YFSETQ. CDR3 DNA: TGCGCCAGCAGCTTGAGGGCTAGCGGGAGGGGGAATGCAGATACGCAGTATTTT. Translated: CASSLRASGRGNADTQYF.

The CDR3 region is CASSLPSSGETQYF. DNA for the CDR3: TGTGCCAGCAGCTTACCCTCTAGCGGAGAGACCCAGTACTTC. The J gene is TRBJ2-5, the V gene TRBV5-4; 7 nucleotides agree with TRBD2. The germline CDR1 and CDR2 sequences are SGHNT and YYREEE (reference sequence). The CDR3 consists of 14 residues. The trim removed 2 bases at V and 4 bases at J, leaving 5 bases unmatched.

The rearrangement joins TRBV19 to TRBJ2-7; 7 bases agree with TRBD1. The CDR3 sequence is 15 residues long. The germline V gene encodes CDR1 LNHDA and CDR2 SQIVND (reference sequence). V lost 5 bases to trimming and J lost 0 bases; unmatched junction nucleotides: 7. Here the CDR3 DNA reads TGTGCCAGTAGTTTCAACAGGGGAATCTCCTACGAGCAGTACTTC. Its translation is CASSFNRGISYEQYF.

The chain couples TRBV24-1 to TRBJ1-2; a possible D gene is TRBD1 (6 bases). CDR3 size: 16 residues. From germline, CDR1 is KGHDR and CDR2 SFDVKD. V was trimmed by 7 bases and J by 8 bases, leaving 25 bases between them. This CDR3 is CATRGARDKGWSGYTF. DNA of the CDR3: TGTGCCACCAGGGGAGCCAGGGACAAAGGATGGAGCGGCTACACCTTC.

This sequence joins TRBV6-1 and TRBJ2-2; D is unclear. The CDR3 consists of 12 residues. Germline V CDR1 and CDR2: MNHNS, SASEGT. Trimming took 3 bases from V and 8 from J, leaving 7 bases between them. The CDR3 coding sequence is TGTGCCAGCAGTGATGGAGCGGGGGAGCTGTTTTTT. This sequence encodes CASSDGAGELFF.

The DNA for the CDR3 is TGTGCCAGTAGTATAGCCCTTCGGCGGGAGTGGGGCTACAATGAGCAGTTCTTC. It codes for CASSIALRREWGYNEQFF. This chain joins TRBV19 and TRBJ2-1; the match to TRBD2 covers 7 bases. Germline trimming cut 1 base from V and 3 bases from J; bases unmatched to any gene: 12. The CDR3 totals 18 residues. Germline loops: CDR1 LNHDA, CDR2 SQIVND (reference sequence).